This TCR beta chain was documented in a study of T-cell reconstitution after alpha-beta-depleted transplantation in children. Per the germline V gene, CDR1 is SGHAT and CDR2 is FQNNGV. Trimming cost V 6 bases and J 2 bases, with 7 bases left between them. The CDR3 has 12 residues. This sample's TCRbeta library carried unique molecular identifier barcodes. TCRdb reprocessed the PCR reads via MiXCR and lists one record per CDR3 protein. This table holds approximately 640,000 distinct CDR3 sequences, around 16% found once. This clonotype was obtained from a human donor who donated a stem cell graft to a child with acute myeloid leukemia. The chain has TRBV11-2 and TRBJ2-5; D gene unclear. The sequencing used PBMCs from the stem cell graft donor, collected from the stem cell graft. The CDR3 sequence is CASRSQQETQYF. CDR3 DNA sequence: TGTGCCAGCAGATCGCAACAAGAGACCCAGTACTTC.